These 8 T cell receptor beta chains were sequenced from one sample in a study of blood T cells in healthy people across ages. The second PCR ran about 7 to 12 cycles with a sample-barcoded 5' primer and J-beta primers. TCRdb fed the 5' RACE reads into MiXCR, producing one record per CDR3 protein. This sample has around 700,000 distinct CDR3 sequences, with 25% found just once. The sample was also linked to a second study, of T cells of mothers and their children.

The sequenced sample was blood. The receptors derive from a boy between 5 and 17 years old in good health.

V usage is TRBV28 and J usage is TRBJ2-2; D gene uncertain. The V end lost 7 bases, the J end lost 7 bases, and 13 bases lay between the germline ends. This CDR3 is 13 amino acids long. Germline V gene data show CDR1 as MDHEN and CDR2 as SYDVKM. The CDR3 region is CASTLWNGGELFF. The CDR3 nucleotides are TGTGCCAGCACCTTATGGAACGGCGGGGAGCTGTTTTTT. Full variable domain (rest looked up from reference TRBV28 and TRBJ2-2): DVKVTQSSRYLVKRTGEKVFLECVQDMDHENMFWYRQDPGLGLRLIYFSYDVKMKEKGDIPEGYSVSREKKERFSLILESASTNQTSMYLCASTLWNGGELFFGEGSRLTVL.

CDR3 coding DNA: TGTGCCAGCAGCACGACAGCTAACTATAATTCACCCCTCCACTTT. Translated: CASSTTANYNSPLHF. This chain uses TRBV5-6 with TRBJ1-6, with a tentative D call TRBD1 (5 bases). CDR1 is SGHDT, CDR2 YYEEEE, per germline. V was trimmed by 4 bases and J by 3 bases, leaving 11 bases between them. The CDR3 sequence is 15 residues long.

This clonotype has a handful of counts. A much larger clonotype is one base distant, so this may be a read error. The chain is built from TRBV6-6 and TRBJ1-5; 7 nucleotides match TRBD1. V was clipped by 6 bases and J by 2 bases; unmatched bases: 10. The germline V gene encodes CDR1 MNHNY and CDR2 SVGAGI (reference sequence). The CDR3 contains 16 residues. CDR3: CASRKDREDGNQPQHF. As DNA, the CDR3 is TGTGCCAGCAGGAAAGACAGGGAAGATGGCAATCAGCCCCAGCATTTT.

The genes are TRBV29-1 and TRBJ2-5; 9 nucleotides align to TRBD1. The DNA matches TRBJ2-7 better at its end, which makes the J call doubtful. The CDR3 spans 13 residues. CDR1 and CDR2 (germline): SQVTM, ANQGSEA. CDR3 DNA sequence: TGCAGCGTCCCGGGACAGGGTTATCACGAGCAGTACTTC. Translation gives CSVPGQGYHEQYF.

The chain joins TRBV25-1 to TRBJ1-4; no firm D call. Trimming cost V 2 bases and J 8 bases, with 9 bases left between them. Germline V CDR1 and CDR2: MGHDK, SYGVNS. CDR3 size: 13 residues. Here the CDR3 reads CASSETRGEKLFF. DNA for the CDR3: TGTGCCAGCAGTGAAACCCGAGGAGAAAAACTGTTTTTT. The full variable domain, rest sourced from reference TRBV25-1 and TRBJ1-4, is EADIYQTPRYLVIGTGKKITLECSQTMGHDKMYWYQQDPGMELHLIHYSYGVNSTEKGDLSSESTVSRIRTEHFPLTLESARPSHTSQYLCASSETRGEKLFFGSGTQLSVL.

A few counts support this clonotype. This rearrangement joins TRBV10-3 to TRBJ2-5; D might be TRBD2 (6 bases). The CDR3 has 14 residues. Trimming cost V 10 bases and J 5 bases, with 20 bases left between them. In germline, CDR1 is ENHRY, CDR2 SYGVKD. The CDR3 loop reads CATHQEQEGETQYF. In nucleotides, the CDR3 is TGTGCCACCCACCAAGAGCAGGAGGGGGAGACCCAGTACTTC.

The chain couples TRBV6-6 to TRBJ2-7; unclear D gene. CDR1 is MNHNY, CDR2 SVGAGI, per germline (reference sequence). Trimming removed 1 base from V and 1 base from J, with 11 bases in between. The CDR3 is made up of 15 amino acids. The CDR3 DNA follows: TGTGCCAGCAGTTACTATACGGCCGAGTCCTACGAGCAGTACTTC. Amino acid sequence: CASSYYTAESYEQYF.

This clonotype was seen a handful of times. V usage is TRBV3-1 and J usage is TRBJ2-5; D unresolved. Trimming stripped 4 bases from V and 1 base from J, with 13 bases between. From germline, CDR1 is LGHDT and CDR2 YNNKEL (reference sequence). The CDR3 has 15 residues. The CDR3 DNA reads as TGTGCCAGCAGCCTTACGACTGAGGTCCAAGAGACCCAGTACTTC. As protein: CASSLTTEVQETQYF.